This T cell receptor beta chain is drawn from a study of T cells in Graves' hyperthyroidism and ophthalmopathy. Looking at the study overall: Peripheral blood sampling occurred at initial diagnosis, before any treatment.

This clonotype came up many times. Its antigen is unidentified. What was amplified from RNA transcripts were TCR beta CDR3 regions. With the HTBI primer set, the TCR CDR3 went through a first round of RT-PCR. TCRdb recomputed calls from the multiplex PCR reads with MiXCR, one row per CDR3 protein. The data show over 400,000 distinct CDR3 sequences, with about 15% seen just once and roughly 13% held by the top ten. Findings and caveats of the study: Ophthalmopathy was told apart from stable hyperthyroidism by a 13 V-J model. Most clonotypes expanded in thyroid above 0.001 were likewise present in blood.

Germline V lookup: CDR1 MNHNY, CDR2 SVGAGI (reference sequence). V lost 1 base and J lost 7; bases outside the gene matches: 5. The CDR3 is 15 residues long. The specimen was blood. The receptor comes from a man younger than 30 with Graves' ophthalmopathy. V gene TRBV6-6 combines with J gene TRBJ2-1; TRBD1 aligns across 9 bases. The CDR3 region has the DNA TGTGCCAGCAGTTACTTACAGGGGGCCCCGAATGAGCAGTTCTTC. Protein: CASSYLQGAPNEQFF.